What follows is one T cell receptor (beta chain) and its context. This record belongs to a study of T cells after somatic rescue of genetic block. The CDR3 loop spans 16 amino acids. Per germline, CDR1 MNHEY and CDR2 SMNVEV (reference sequence). V lost 3 bases, J lost 1 base, and 9 bases stayed unmatched. Clones were read by immunoSEQ multiplex PCR, and TCRdb kept only the in-frame ones, dropping some. The sample has under 150,000 clones; 90% to 95% are singletons. The V gene is TRBV27, the J gene TRBJ2-7, with 7 nucleotides matching TRBD2. Material for sequencing was peripheral blood mononuclear cells (PBMCs). The sequence came from a young woman. This CDR3 is CASSFRGSGSSYEQYF. The CDR3, as DNA: TGTGCCAGCAGTTTCCGCGGTAGCGGGTCTTCCTACGAGCAGTACTTC.